This T cell receptor beta chain is from a study of cytomegalovirus exposure and HLA in healthy donors. General observations from the study: For cytomegalovirus status, the classifier reportedly gave diagnoses with high specificity and sensitivity. A reported reduction in N-insertions relative to the roughly 610-donor mean was seen in an Asian-associated ancestry cluster in a later analysis.

The PCR used 60 Vbeta and 13 Jbeta primers. Using immunoSEQ multiplex PCR, the repertoire was profiled, and TCRdb retains in-frame clones only, with some absent. The sample carries under 150,000 clones, 80% recorded once. The length of the CDR3 is 18 residues. The V end lost 1 base, the J end lost 2 bases, and 20 bases lay between the germline ends. CDR1 and CDR2 from the germline V gene are LGHNA and YSLEER. Turning to this clone: What it recognizes is unknown.

The chain joins TRBV4-3 to TRBJ1-1, with a tentative D call TRBD1 (5 bases). The sequencing input was PBMCs. The receptor was isolated from a woman between 40 and 55 years old in good health and CMV-seronegative. CDR3 residues: CASSQAGGGLGINTEAFF. CDR3 sequence (DNA): TGCGCCAGCAGCCAAGCCGGGGGGGGGTTGGGTATTAACACTGAAGCTTTCTTT.